What follows describes a single T cell receptor beta chain. Only in-frame clones appear in the TCRdb table, and some are missing; sequencing was by immunoSEQ multiplex PCR. The sample records tens of thousands of clones, 85% to 95% being singletons. The source of the sample is a study of T cell changes during pregnancy in multiple sclerosis. Germline CDR1 is MNHNS and CDR2 is SASEGT. The CDR3 contains 16 residues. V lost 3 bases, J lost 8 bases, and 8 bases stayed unmatched. The TCR sequence derives from a female donor with multiple sclerosis, enrolled in a pregnancy study. Sequencing was performed on CD4+ T cells from peripheral blood mononuclear cells, taken in the third trimester of pregnancy. This chain uses TRBV6-1 with TRBJ2-1; 12 bases are shared with TRBD1. The CDR3, as DNA: TGTGCCAGCAGTGATCCGGGACAGGGGGCGCGTCATGAGCAGTTCTTC. This encodes CASSDPGQGARHEQFF.